The clone carrying this TCR beta chain was recorded many times. Germline V CDR1 and CDR2: LNHDA, SQIVND (reference sequence). V dropped 6 bases and J dropped 7 bases, with 16 bases sitting between them. The CDR3 is 14 amino acids. This sample is part of a study of neurological immune-mediated disorders. TCRdb recomputed calls from the 5' RACE reads with MiXCR, one row per CDR3 protein. The sample carries around 46,000 distinct CDR3 sequences, about 1.8% recorded once. The V gene is TRBV19, the J gene TRBJ2-1; D tentatively reads TRBD1 or TRBD2 (5 bases each). The sequence derives from a woman aged 35 to 49 with multiple sclerosis. Sequences were obtained from PBMCs. The CDR3 nucleotides read TGTGCCAGTAGATCCCCCCGGGACGGTAATGAGCAGTTCTTC. This sequence encodes CASRSPRDGNEQFF. The full variable domain, with the rest looked up from reference TRBV19 and TRBJ2-1, is DGGITQSPKYLFRKEGQNVTLSCEQNLNHDAMYWYRQDPGQGLRLIYYSQIVNDFQKGDIAEGYSVSREKKESFPLTVTSAQKNPTAFYLCASRSPRDGNEQFFGPGTRLTVL.